Presented here are 14 T cell receptor beta chains from one specimen sequenced in a study of monozygotic twins with inflammatory bowel disease. TCRdb reprocessed the 5' RACE reads; each CDR3 protein has one entry and no DNA is given. This sample's table reports 300,000 to 400,000 distinct CDR3 sequences. The sequenced sample consisted of blood. The receptors originated from a human donor with ulcerative colitis or Crohn's disease, or a healthy co-twin of an affected twin (not recorded which).

This chain uses TRBV15 with TRBJ2-3; TCRdb indicates TRBD1, and absent DNA this call remains unverified. The CDR3 runs to 15 residues. The V gene's germline CDR1 is LNHNV and CDR2 YYDKDF (reference sequence). The CDR3 spells CATSMTGQDTDTQYF.

The chain recombines TRBV5-5 with TRBJ1-5. Germline CDR1 is SGHKS and CDR2 is YYEKEE (reference sequence). This CDR3 is 14 amino acids long. CDR3 region: CASSSTTNSGSQHF.

The CDR3 sequence: CASSAEYSNQPQHF. The gene calls are TRBV5-5 and TRBJ1-5. The CDR3 consists of 14 residues. Germline V gene lookup returns CDR1 SGHKS and CDR2 YYEKEE (reference sequence).

The chain employs TRBV19 and TRBJ2-1; TCRdb's D call, TRBD1, is unchecked because there is no DNA. The CDR3 has 12 residues. Germline lookup yields CDR1 LNHDA and CDR2 SQIVND (reference sequence). The CDR3 is CASSRQASEQFF.

The chain links TRBV5-1 to TRBJ2-5. This CDR3 comprises 15 residues. Germline CDR1 and CDR2: SGHRS and YFSETQ. CDR3 protein: CASSLEGLIQETQYF.

The chain has TRBV20-1 and TRBJ2-3. This CDR3 comprises 13 residues. Germline lookup yields CDR1 DFQATT and CDR2 SNEGSKA (reference sequence). The CDR3 sequence: CSARDVALDTQYF.

V gene TRBV12-3 or TRBV12-4 combines with J gene TRBJ2-1; lacking DNA, the TRBD2 call made by TCRdb goes unchecked. This CDR3 is built from 18 residues. CDR3 residues: CASSRTESGLAGGDEQFF.

This rearrangement joins TRBV20-1 to TRBJ2-3; TCRdb gives TRBD2 as the D gene, but with no DNA this cannot be confirmed. The CDR3 runs 14 residues. The germline V gene has CDR1 DFQATT and CDR2 SNEGSKA (reference sequence). CDR3 residues: CSASRGGAADTQYF.

The chain uses TRBV10-2 and TRBJ2-7; as DNA is missing, the TRBD1 call by TCRdb cannot be tested. The germline CDR1 and CDR2 sequences are WSHSY and SAAADI. The CDR3 consists of 15 residues. Here the CDR3 reads CASSESILGPYEQYF.

The V and J genes are TRBV20-1 and TRBJ2-3; the D call of TRBD2 rests on TCRdb alone, since no DNA is present to check it. CDR3 length: 15 residues. Germline lookup yields CDR1 DFQATT and CDR2 SNEGSKA (reference sequence). This CDR3 is CSAIPTNGGTDTQYF.

The V call is TRBV7-9, the J call TRBJ1-1; TCRdb's D gene call, TRBD1, goes unchecked for lack of DNA. From germline, CDR1 is SEHNR and CDR2 FQNEAQ (reference sequence). This CDR3 is built from 15 residues. The CDR3 is CASSSPSVPKPEAFF.

The CDR3: CASSFRGLMNQPQHF. V gene TRBV27 combines with J gene TRBJ1-5; the TCRdb call, TRBD1, lacks DNA for checking. The CDR3 consists of 15 residues. CDR1 and CDR2 (germline): MNHEY, SMNVEV (reference sequence).

The rearrangement joins TRBV5-1 to TRBJ2-1. From germline, CDR1 is SGHRS and CDR2 YFSETQ. This CDR3 has 13 residues. The CDR3 spells CASSPNTANEQFF.

The rearrangement uses TRBV5-1 and TRBJ2-3; the TCRdb D gene call, TRBD1, has no DNA to confirm it. The CDR3 runs 13 residues. Germline V gene sequence: CDR1 SGHRS, CDR2 YFSETQ. The CDR3 spells CASSLEGSDTQYF.